This T cell receptor beta chain was captured by sequencing in a study of T cell changes during pregnancy in multiple sclerosis. The germline CDR1 and CDR2 sequences are GTSNPN and SVGIG (reference sequence). J was trimmed by 3 bases and V by 2 bases; bases with no gene match: 14. The CDR3 is made up of 18 amino acids. In regard to this clone: Other nucleotide sequences in the sample specify the same CDR3.

Here immunoSEQ multiplex PCR was the method, and the copy in TCRdb shows in-frame clones only, minus some. Seen here are approximately 44,000 clones, around nine tenths observed once, and the top ten hold around 0.7%. This sample comprised CD4+ T cells from peripheral blood mononuclear cells, obtained before pregnancy. This sequence originates from a female donor with multiple sclerosis, enrolled in a pregnancy study. The rearrangement uses TRBV30 and TRBJ1-4; 8 nucleotides match TRBD1. The CDR3 bases are TGTGCCTGGAGTTCCCCGGACAGGGAGAAAGTAGCTAATGAAAAACTGTTTTTT. Translation: CAWSSPDREKVANEKLFF.